This entry features one T cell receptor beta chain sequence. Trimming cost V 0 bases and J 0 bases, with 9 bases left between them. The CDR3 is 16 residues long. Germline CDR1 and CDR2: LNHDA and SQIVND (reference sequence). Authors' analysis steps: Estimated nucleated cell counts came from reference gene primer amplification. Method: immunoSEQ multiplex PCR; TCRdb's copy keeps in-frame clones and lacks some. Clone size and V and J calls were adopted from that table, with D and trimming inferred from the DNA. Of approximately 290,000 clones in the sample, around 85% are singletons; the top ten hold 0.87%. This sample is part of a study of blood T cell repertoires in COVID-19. Study-wide context: There were acute and convalescent COVID-19 samples, and they came from the United States, Italy and Spain. T cells, B-cell-depleted T cells, or PBMCs provided the cDNA or gDNA that served as material.

A Seattle source enrolled patients during active infection and followed them longitudinally. This TCR derives from a human donor with COVID-19, enrolled during active disease. The donor label of this sample is uncertain. Sequenced input: peripheral blood. This chain uses TRBV19 with TRBJ1-3; D is unresolved. The CDR3: CASSIEGARSGNTIYF. CDR3 nucleotides: TGTGCCAGTAGTATAGAGGGCGCTCGCTCTGGAAACACCATATATTTT.